This TCR beta chain was sequenced for a study of metastatic and nonmetastatic thyroid tumors. This CDR3 contains 16 residues. V lost 0 bases to trimming and J lost 4 bases, with 13 bases between them. CDR1 SGHVS and CDR2 FQNEAQ come from the germline V gene. This clone occurred a few times. MiXCR re-clonotyped the PCR reads for TCRdb. Of about 52,000 clones listed, approximately 17% are singletons. No treatment of any kind had been given to any patient before thyroid surgery. The receptor comes from a female donor with papillary thyroid cancer or a benign thyroid nodule (not recorded which). Some clones in this sample may be carry-over from other donors' samples. The material sequenced was blood. V gene TRBV7-8 combines with J gene TRBJ1-3; D gene ambiguous. CDR3 residues: CASSLAPPEVGNTIYF. The CDR3 DNA sequence: TGTGCCAGCAGCTTAGCCCCCCCCGAGGTAGGAAACACCATATATTTT.